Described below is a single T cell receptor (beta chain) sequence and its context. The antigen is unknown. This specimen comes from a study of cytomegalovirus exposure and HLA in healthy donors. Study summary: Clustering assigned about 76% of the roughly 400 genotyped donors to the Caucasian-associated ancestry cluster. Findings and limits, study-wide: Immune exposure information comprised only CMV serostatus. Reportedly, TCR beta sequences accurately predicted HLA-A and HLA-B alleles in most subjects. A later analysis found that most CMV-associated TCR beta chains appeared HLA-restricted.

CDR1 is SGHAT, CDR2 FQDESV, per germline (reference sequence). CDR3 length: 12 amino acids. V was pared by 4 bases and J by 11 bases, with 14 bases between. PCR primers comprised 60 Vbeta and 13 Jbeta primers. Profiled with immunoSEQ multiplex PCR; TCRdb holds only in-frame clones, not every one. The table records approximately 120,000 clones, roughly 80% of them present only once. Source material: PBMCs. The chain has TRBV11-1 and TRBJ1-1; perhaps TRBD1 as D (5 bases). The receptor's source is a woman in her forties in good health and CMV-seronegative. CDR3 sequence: CASSSDGGGAFF. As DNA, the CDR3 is TGTGCCAGCAGCTCAGATGGGGGGGGTGCTTTCTTT. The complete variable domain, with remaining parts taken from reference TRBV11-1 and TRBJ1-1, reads EAEVAQSPRYKITEKSQAVAFWCDPISGHATLYWYRQILGQGPELLVQFQDESVVDDSQLPKDRFSAERLKGVDSTLKIQPAELGDSAMYLCASSSDGGGAFFGQGTRLTVV.